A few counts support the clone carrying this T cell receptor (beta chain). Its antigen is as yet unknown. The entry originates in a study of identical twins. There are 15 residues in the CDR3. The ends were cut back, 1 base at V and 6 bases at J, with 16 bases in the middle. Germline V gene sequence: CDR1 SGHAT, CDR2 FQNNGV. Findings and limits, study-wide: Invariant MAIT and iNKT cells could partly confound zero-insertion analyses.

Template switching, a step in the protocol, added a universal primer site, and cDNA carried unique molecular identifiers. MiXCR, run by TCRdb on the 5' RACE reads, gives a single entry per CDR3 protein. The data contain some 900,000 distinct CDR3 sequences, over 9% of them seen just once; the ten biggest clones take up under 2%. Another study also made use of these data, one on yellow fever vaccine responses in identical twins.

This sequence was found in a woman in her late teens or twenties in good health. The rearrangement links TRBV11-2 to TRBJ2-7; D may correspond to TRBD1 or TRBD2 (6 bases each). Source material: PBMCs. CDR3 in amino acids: CASSLVGGLPGEQYF. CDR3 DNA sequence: TGTGCCAGCAGCTTAGTAGGGGGGCTTCCGGGCGAGCAGTACTTC.